A selection of T cell receptor beta chains follows, all from one sample in a study of blood T cells in healthy people across ages. TCRdb reanalysed the 5' RACE reads using MiXCR and keeps one entry per CDR3 protein. Of around 1,600,000 distinct CDR3 sequences in the sample, approximately 39% were seen once. Material for sequencing was blood. Receptors originate from a woman aged 18-35 years in good health. CDR3s include the opening cysteine and the closing phenylalanine or tryptophan. A D gene is named only where the DNA matches it firmly. Some rows have no size entry. The others give once, few or many, or a class for an expanded clone.

cdr3_nt,cdr3_aa,d_call,j_call,clone_size,v_call
TGTGCCAGCAGTTTAGAATCCGGCACAGGCAATCAGCCCCAGCATTTT,CASSLESGTGNQPQHF,NA,TRBJ1-5,NA,TRBV27
TGTGCCAGCAGCCCGGGACTAGCGGGATTCTACAATGAGCAGTTCTTC,CASSPGLAGFYNEQFF,TRBD2,TRBJ2-1,NA,TRBV12-3/TRBV12-4
TGTGCCACCAGCAGAGATCAGGGTCGGACGGGAGATGAGCAGTTCTTC,CATSRDQGRTGDEQFF,NA,TRBJ2-1,few,TRBV15
TGTGCCAGCAGGCAGGGGACTAGCGGATACAATGAGCAGTTCTTC,CASRQGTSGYNEQFF,TRBD2,TRBJ2-1,once,TRBV7-9
TGTGCCAGCAGCCAGGCAGCGGGGAGAGCATACGAGCAGTACTTC,CASSQAAGRAYEQYF,TRBD2,TRBJ2-7,NA,TRBV3-1
TGTGCCAGCAGCTTGGTGCCCCCCAGGGTCGCTAATGAAAAACTGTTTTTT,CASSLVPPRVANEKLFF,NA,TRBJ1-4,NA,TRBV7-2
TGCAGCGTTGTAGGGACAGGGTTAATAGCGATTGAGCAGTACTTC,CSVVGTGLIAIEQYF,TRBD1,TRBJ2-5,NA,TRBV29-1
TGTGCCAGCAGCTTCCCCCAGGGTCGCACAGATACGCAGTATTTT,CASSFPQGRTDTQYF,NA,TRBJ2-3,few,TRBV7-8
TGCAGCGCCCGAACCGGGACTAGCGGGAGGTTGGGGACCCAGTACTTC,CSARTGTSGRLGTQYF,TRBD2,TRBJ2-5,NA,TRBV29-1
TGTGCCAGCAGCAGAGGTCCACCCCTCCACTTT,CASSRGPPLHF,NA,TRBJ1-6,NA,TRBV6-2/TRBV6-3
TGCAGTGCTAGAGGGGCGGGAGCTAGCACAGATACGCAGTATTTT,CSARGAGASTDTQYF,TRBD2,TRBJ2-3,many,TRBV20-1
TGTGCCAGCAGCGTCACGACAGGGGGCGAAGAAAAACTGTTTTTT,CASSVTTGGEEKLFF,TRBD1,TRBJ1-4,NA,TRBV9
TGTGCCAGCAGTTTAGTCCTTAGCAATCAGCCCCAGCATTTT,CASSLVLSNQPQHF,NA,TRBJ1-5,NA,TRBV12-3/TRBV12-4
TGTGCCAGCAGTCACGGACGGGGTCGGGCCAAAAACATTCAGTACTTC,CASSHGRGRAKNIQYF,NA,TRBJ2-4,NA,TRBV6-6
TGTGCCAGCAGCTTGGCTGGGGAATACACTGGGGAGCTGTTTTTT,CASSLAGEYTGELFF,NA,TRBJ2-2,NA,TRBV5-5
TGTGCCAGCAGTTGGACAGGGCGGCGGAATTCACCCCTCCACTTT,CASSWTGRRNSPLHF,TRBD1,TRBJ1-6,NA,TRBV12-3/TRBV12-4
TGCAGTGCTAGAGATCGGGTGACGGGAAACTATGGCTACACCTTC,CSARDRVTGNYGYTF,NA,TRBJ1-2,few,TRBV20-1
TGTGCCAGCAGTTATCGACAGGTTACAGATACGCAGTATTTT,CASSYRQVTDTQYF,NA,TRBJ2-3,NA,TRBV6-2/TRBV6-3
TGTGCCAGCAGCCTGGGACAGGGTAATGCAGATACGCAGTATTTT,CASSLGQGNADTQYF,TRBD1,TRBJ2-3,NA,TRBV7-9
TGTGCCAGCAGCGCTCCGGGACAGGGAGTTTTCGGCAATGAGCAGTTCTTC,CASSAPGQGVFGNEQFF,TRBD1,TRBJ2-1,NA,TRBV28
TGCAGTGCTAGATCTCCCGGGACAACGTACGAGCAGTACTTC,CSARSPGTTYEQYF,NA,TRBJ2-7,few,TRBV20-1
TGTGCCAGCAGTCCTATGACAGGGGTTAATGAAAAACTGTTTTTT,CASSPMTGVNEKLFF,TRBD1,TRBJ1-4,NA,TRBV27
TGCGCCAGCAGCCCGGCTTGGGGGAACACCGGGGAGCTGTTTTTT,CASSPAWGNTGELFF,NA,TRBJ2-2,many,TRBV5-1
TGTGCCAGCTCACCCGACCGGGACCCGTACTTC,CASSPDRDPYF,NA,TRBJ2-7,NA,TRBV18
TGCAGCACCGAGGGACGCTCCTACAATGAGCAGTACTTC,CSTEGRSYNEQYF,NA,TRBJ2-7,NA,TRBV29-1
TGCGCCAGCACAAGGACGGGGGGTGACTACGAGCAGTACTTC,CASTRTGGDYEQYF,TRBD2,TRBJ2-7,NA,TRBV5-1
TGTGCCAGCAGTTTTGGGGGACATTACGCGCAGTTCTTC,CASSFGGHYAQFF,NA,TRBJ2-1,NA,TRBV28
TGCGCCAGCAGCCAAGATAACTTGGGAGCCAAAAACATTCAGTACTTC,CASSQDNLGAKNIQYF,NA,TRBJ2-4,NA,TRBV4-3
TGCAGCGTAACCAGACAGGGGACGGAGTACGAGCAGTACTTC,CSVTRQGTEYEQYF,TRBD1,TRBJ2-7,few,TRBV29-1
TGTGCCAGCAGCTTCCCTGGGACAGGGCCTAATGAAAAACTGTTTTTT,CASSFPGTGPNEKLFF,TRBD1,TRBJ1-4,NA,TRBV7-9
TGTGCCAGCAGCCGGGATCAGGGGATCCAGTACTTC,CASSRDQGIQYF,NA,TRBJ2-5,few,TRBV28
TGTGCCAGCTCACCCAAGACAGGGAAGGTTGAAGCTTTCTTT,CASSPKTGKVEAFF,TRBD1,TRBJ1-1,NA,TRBV18
TGTGCCAGCAGAGCCGGACAGTCCCTCCCGGGCATTCAGTACTTC,CASRAGQSLPGIQYF,NA,TRBJ2-4,few,TRBV6-1
TGTGCCAGCAACCTCCCTAGCGGGGGCCTCAATGAGCAGTTCTTC,CASNLPSGGLNEQFF,TRBD2,TRBJ2-1,NA,TRBV7-9
TGTGCCAGCAGTCGATCGACCTTCGACAGAAGGACTGAAGCTTTCTTT,CASSRSTFDRRTEAFF,NA,TRBJ1-1,once,TRBV11-2
TGTGCCAGCAGTTCTCCGGGACAGGGGGCTGTCGGCTACACCTTC,CASSSPGQGAVGYTF,TRBD1,TRBJ1-2,few,TRBV28
TGTGCCAGCAGCACCCGTACTAAAAGGGCCGGGGAGCTGTTTTTT,CASSTRTKRAGELFF,NA,TRBJ2-2,few,TRBV7-9
TGTGCCAGCACTAGCGGGGGGGACCAAGAGACCCTGTACTTC,CASTSGGDQETLYF,TRBD2,TRBJ2-5,NA,TRBV27
TGTGCCACCAGTGACTGGGGACAGGCCTATGGCTACACCTTC,CATSDWGQAYGYTF,TRBD1,TRBJ1-2,once,TRBV24-1
TGCGCCAGCAGCCAAGATCTTGACCAAAAACTGTTTTTT,CASSQDLDQKLFF,NA,TRBJ1-4,NA,TRBV4-3
TGTGCCAGCAGCGGACTAGCGGGAGATTTTTACAATGAGCAGTTCTTC,CASSGLAGDFYNEQFF,TRBD2,TRBJ2-1,few,TRBV9
TGTGCCTGGAGTCCCAGGGGGCTTCCCTACGAGCAGTACTTC,CAWSPRGLPYEQYF,TRBD1,TRBJ2-7,NA,TRBV30
TGCAGTGCTACCAAAGGGAATGGTTACGAGCAGTACTTC,CSATKGNGYEQYF,NA,TRBJ2-7,few,TRBV20-1
TGTGCCAGCAGCCCTGCCCCCCCAGATACGCAGTATTTT,CASSPAPPDTQYF,NA,TRBJ2-3,few,TRBV9
TGCAGCGTTGCCCGTTCTGGCGGTTCCACAGATACGCAGTATTTT,CSVARSGGSTDTQYF,NA,TRBJ2-3,few,TRBV29-1
TGTGCCATCACCTTGACACCGAGCTCCTACGAGCAGTACTTC,CAITLTPSSYEQYF,NA,TRBJ2-7,many,TRBV10-3
TGTGCCAGCACCAAGGGAGGGTTCGAGAGCAATCAGCCCCAGCATTTT,CASTKGGFESNQPQHF,NA,TRBJ1-5,few,TRBV5-5
TGTGCCTGGAGTGTGAAGGGCGCCGGAGTTAATGAAAAACTGTTTTTT,CAWSVKGAGVNEKLFF,NA,TRBJ1-4,NA,TRBV30
TGTGCCAGCAGGACCCGGGGGGGCTACACCTTC,CASRTRGGYTF,NA,TRBJ1-2,NA,TRBV6-5
TGCAGTGCGAGACCGGGAGCGGGGAATGAGCAGTTCTTC,CSARPGAGNEQFF,TRBD2,TRBJ2-1,NA,TRBV20-1
TGTGCCAGCAGCGACGGACAGGGCGGCCAGCCCCAGCATTTT,CASSDGQGGQPQHF,TRBD1,TRBJ1-5,few,TRBV6-5